Each of the 17 T cell receptor beta chains below was sequenced from the same sample in a study of blood T cell repertoires in COVID-19. Method: immunoSEQ multiplex PCR; TCRdb's copy keeps in-frame clones and lacks some. The repertoire holds some 120,000 clones, with 65% to 80% as singletons. The sequenced sample was peripheral blood. These receptors came from a human donor with acute or convalescent COVID-19. The donor label of this sample is uncertain.

The genes are TRBV4-1 and TRBJ2-1, with 13 nucleotides matching TRBD2. Unmatched junction bases numbered 12, after V lost 4 bases and J lost 15 bases. Germline loops: CDR1 MGHRA, CDR2 YSYEKL. The CDR3 is 15 residues long. The CDR3 reads CASSLGLAGTQGSFF. The CDR3 DNA is TGCGCCAGCAGCCTGGGACTAGCGGGGACCCAAGGGTCGTTCTTC.

The rearrangement uses TRBV18 and TRBJ2-7, with 10 bases identical to TRBD1. J lost 5 bases, V lost 5 bases, and 6 bases had no gene match. The CDR3 loop spans 14 amino acids. CDR1 is KGHSH and CDR2 is LQKENI in the germline V gene. The CDR3 is CASSDLGTGDEQYF. The DNA for the CDR3 is TGTGCCAGCTCAGATTTGGGGACAGGGGACGAGCAGTACTTC.

The V call is TRBV9, the J call TRBJ2-3; D may be TRBD2 (5 bases). This CDR3 comprises 15 residues. The germline gives CDR1 SGDLS, CDR2 YYNGEE. The germline V and J ends were trimmed by 0 bases and 3 bases, with 11 bases remaining between them. The CDR3, as DNA: TGTGCCAGCAGCGTAGAAGTCAGAGGGACAGATACGCAGTATTTT. Protein product: CASSVEVRGTDTQYF.

CDR3 coding DNA: TGTGCCAGCAGCCACCTCAGGGATTTTAACTATGGCTACACCTTC. Its protein is CASSHLRDFNYGYTF. V and J are TRBV7-8 and TRBJ1-2; tentative D call: TRBD1 (5 bases). Trimming removed 5 bases at V and 1 base at J, with 14 bases between. The CDR3 sequence is 15 residues long. Germline V CDR1 and CDR2: SGHVS, FQNEAQ.

CDR3: CASSLRTSLNTGELFF. The CDR3 nucleotides are TGTGCCAGCAGCCTCCGGACTAGCCTGAACACCGGGGAGCTGTTTTTT. This chain joins TRBV7-6 and TRBJ2-2; 8 nucleotides match TRBD2. The J segment lost 1 base and the V segment lost 5 bases, leaving 6 bases of the junction unmatched. CDR3 size: 16 residues. CDR1 is SGHVS and CDR2 is FNYEAQ in the germline V gene.

The V call is TRBV2, the J call TRBJ2-5; 10 bases agree with TRBD1. Germline CDR1 reads SNHLY; CDR2 reads FYNNEI. The ends lost 6 bases at V and 5 bases at J; junction bases unmatched: 3. This CDR3 is 13 amino acids long. CDR3 protein: CASRGTGVETQYF. CDR3 in DNA: TGTGCCAGCAGGGGGACAGGGGTCGAGACCCAGTACTTC.

The chain has TRBV29-1 and TRBJ1-1; the match to TRBD1 covers 7 bases. Losses at the gene ends were 5 bases for V and 6 bases for J; bases not matched to a gene: 9. The germline CDR1 and CDR2 sequences are SQVTM and ANQGSEA. The length of the CDR3 is 13 residues. The CDR3 DNA reads as TGCAGCGTTTTGGACAGGCGGTACGCTGAAGCTTTCTTT. The encoded protein is CSVLDRRYAEAFF.

The sample holds one count of this clone. J is TRBJ2-2 and V is TRBV24-1; unclear D gene. Trimming left V 9 bases short and J 0 bases short, with 7 bases between. This CDR3 is built from 13 residues. The germline V gene has CDR1 KGHDR and CDR2 SFDVKD. The DNA of the CDR3 is TGTGCCACCGGCTCCGCGAACACCGGGGAGCTGTTTTTT. Translated, it gives CATGSANTGELFF.

The rearrangement joins TRBV6-6 to TRBJ1-2; 7 nucleotides match TRBD1. V was clipped by 5 bases and J by 4 bases; unmatched bases: 16. The CDR3 contains 17 residues. From germline, CDR1 is MNHNY and CDR2 SVGAGI (reference sequence). Here the CDR3 reads CASSLTRQGGVSYGYTF. Written as DNA, the CDR3 is TGTGCCAGCAGTCTAACCCGACAGGGAGGAGTAAGCTATGGCTACACCTTC.

This clone was observed a few times. The V call is TRBV27, the J call TRBJ1-6; 9 bases are a match to TRBD1. The CDR3 is 16 residues long. Germline values: CDR1 MNHEY, CDR2 SMNVEV (reference sequence). V shed 5 bases, J shed 7 bases, and the junction held 9 bases outside the gene matches. The CDR3 sequence is CASSSTGTGWNSPLHF. CDR3 sequence (DNA): TGTGCCAGCAGTAGCACGGGGACAGGGTGGAATTCACCCCTCCACTTT.

The chain has TRBV18 and TRBJ2-3, with a possible D match to TRBD2 (6 bases). Trimming stripped 1 base from V and 3 bases from J, with 11 bases between. CDR1 and CDR2 from the germline V gene are KGHSH and LQKENI. The CDR3 length is 15 residues. In DNA form, the CDR3 reads TGTGCCAGCTCACCACTTGATGGGAGGACAGATACGCAGTATTTT. Translation: CASSPLDGRTDTQYF.

This chain joins TRBV21-1 and TRBJ1-2. TRBV21-1 is classified as a pseudogene. The CDR3 runs to 14 residues. In nucleotides, the CDR3 is TGTGCCAGCAGCGATCCCGACTCAAACTATGGCTACACCTTC. It translates to CASSDPDSNYGYTF.

The chain links TRBV2 to TRBJ1-2; D remains ambiguous. V was cut by 7 bases and J by 8 bases, with 14 bases left in between. CDR1 SNHLY and CDR2 FYNNEI come from the germline V gene. This CDR3 comprises 12 residues. The CDR3 sequence: CASTGTTRGYTF. For the CDR3, the DNA is TGTGCCAGCACGGGAACCACCCGAGGCTACACCTTC.

The chain uses TRBV2 and TRBJ1-2; D not resolved. V was shortened by 3 bases and J by 0 bases, with 5 bases between the two germline ends. Germline assignment: CDR1 SNHLY and CDR2 FYNNEI. The CDR3 has 13 amino acids. The CDR3 region has the DNA TGTGCCAGCAGTGAGTCAGCTAACTATGGCTACACCTTC. Protein sequence: CASSESANYGYTF.

For this clone: The DNA is left out, because the CDR3 cannot be placed on it with certainty; the CDR3 is given as TCRdb lists it. V and J are TRBV28 and TRBJ2-5; TRBD2 is the table's D call and was not checked against the DNA. Germline V gene data show CDR1 as MDHEN and CDR2 as SYDVKM. The CDR3 length equals 13 residues, ends included. The CDR3 sequence is CASRPWGEGTEYF.

The CDR3 region is CASQSRGRNTIYF. The CDR3 DNA reads as TGTGCCAGCCAAAGCCGAGGGCGGAACACCATATATTTT. This chain joins TRBV9 and TRBJ1-3; D unresolved. This CDR3 spans 13 amino acids. V lost 7 bases, J lost 7 bases, and 15 bases lay in between. In germline, CDR1 is SGDLS, CDR2 YYNGEE. Together with reference TRBV9 and TRBJ1-3, the CDR3 gives the full variable domain: DSGVTQTPKHLITATGQRVTLRCSPRSGDLSVYWYQQSLDQGLQFLIQYYNGEERAKGNILERFSAQQFPDLHSELNLSSLELGDSALYFCASQSRGRNTIYFGEGSWLTVV.

Concerning this clone: An end of the junction does not agree with germline; a read error may underlie this. The chain carries TRBV19 and TRBJ1-3; D perhaps matches TRBD1 (5 bases). Germline V gene data show CDR1 as LNHDA and CDR2 as SQIVND (reference sequence). This CDR3 has 15 amino acids. The CDR3 sequence is CASNLGVGTGDTIYF. The CDR3, as DNA: TGTGCCAGTAACCTCGGGGTGGGGACTGGAGACACCATATATTTT.